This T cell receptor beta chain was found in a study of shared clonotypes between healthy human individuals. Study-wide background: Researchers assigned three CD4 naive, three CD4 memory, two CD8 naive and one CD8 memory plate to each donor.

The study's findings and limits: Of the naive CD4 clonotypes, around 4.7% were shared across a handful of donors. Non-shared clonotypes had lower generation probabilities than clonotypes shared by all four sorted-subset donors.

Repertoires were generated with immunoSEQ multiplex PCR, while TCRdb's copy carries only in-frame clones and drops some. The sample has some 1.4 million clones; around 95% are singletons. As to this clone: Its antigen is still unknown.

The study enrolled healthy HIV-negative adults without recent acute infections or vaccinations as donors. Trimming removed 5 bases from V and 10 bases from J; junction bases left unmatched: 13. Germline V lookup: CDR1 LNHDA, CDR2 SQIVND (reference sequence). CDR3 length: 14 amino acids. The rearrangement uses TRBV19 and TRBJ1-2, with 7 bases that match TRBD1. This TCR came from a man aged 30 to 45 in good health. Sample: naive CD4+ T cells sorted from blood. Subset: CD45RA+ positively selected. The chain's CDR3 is CASSVTGTVQSYTF. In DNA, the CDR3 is TGTGCCAGTAGTGTAACCGGGACAGTACAATCCTACACCTTC.